The next 30 T cell receptor beta chains were all read from a single sample in a study of blood T cell repertoires in COVID-19. Some clones are missing from TCRdb's copy, which holds only in-frame ones; the method was immunoSEQ multiplex PCR. The data contain about 300,000 clones, more than 75% of them seen just once; the ten biggest clones take up over 1%. The sequenced sample consisted of peripheral blood. These receptors all come from a man aged 70 or older with acute or convalescent COVID-19.

The chain uses TRBV7-9 and TRBJ1-2; TRBD1 is a possible D gene (6 bases). CDR1 SEHNR and CDR2 FQNEAQ come from the germline V gene (reference sequence). The length of the CDR3 is 13 residues. Between the trimmed V and J ends, which lost 2 bases and 8 bases, there was a span of 12 bases. The CDR3 DNA is TGTGCCAGCAGCTTATCCAGGGGCGACGGCTACACCTTC. It translates to CASSLSRGDGYTF.

The chain links TRBV5-4 to TRBJ1-1; possible D gene TRBD1, 6 bases. Germline-derived CDR1 and CDR2 are SGHNT and YYREEE (reference sequence). Trimming shortened V by 4 bases and J by 4 bases, and 14 bases separated the two germline ends. This CDR3 is built from 14 residues. The CDR3: CASSPSGGRTEAFF. The CDR3, as DNA: TGTGCCAGCAGCCCTTCGGGGGGGCGCACTGAAGCTTTCTTT. Filled out from reference TRBV5-4 and TRBJ1-1, the complete variable domain reads ETGVTQSPTHLIKTRGQQVTLRCSSQSGHNTVSWYQQALGQGPQFIFQYYREEENGRGNFPPRFSGLQFPNYSSELNVNALELDDSALYLCASSPSGGRTEAFFGQGTRLTVV.

This chain links TRBV3-1 (or the pseudogene TRBV3-2) with TRBJ2-4, with D possibly being TRBD2 (7 bases). This CDR3 is built from 16 residues. CDR1 is LGHDT, CDR2 YNNKEL, per germline (reference sequence). The germline V and J ends were trimmed by 3 bases and 4 bases, with 16 bases remaining between them. CDR3 nucleotide sequence: TGTGCCAGCAGCCAGGCCTCGGGGGGCCGAAAAAACATTCAGTACTTC. Its protein is CASSQASGGRKNIQYF.

This clone was recorded only once. This chain connects TRBV28 to TRBJ2-5; 8 bases map to TRBD1. V shed 5 bases, J shed 5 bases, and the junction held 10 bases outside the gene matches. Germline CDR1 and CDR2: MDHEN and SYDVKM. This CDR3 is 15 amino acids long. For the CDR3, the DNA is TGTGCCAGCAGTCACCCTGCAGGGGGCGGGGAGACCCAGTACTTC. This sequence encodes CASSHPAGGGETQYF.

This chain uses TRBV5-1 with TRBJ1-1, with D possibly TRBD1 on 6 matching bases. Trimming took off 3 bases at V and 8 bases at J, with 14 bases between the two ends. The CDR3 has 13 amino acids. Germline CDR1 reads SGHRS; CDR2 reads YFSETQ. CDR3 loop: CASSSGQTNEAFF. CDR3 coding DNA: TGCGCCAGCAGCTCCGGACAGACTAACGAAGCTTTCTTT.

The CDR3 is CATTASNQPQHF. CDR3 in DNA: TGTGCCACCACAGCTAGCAATCAGCCCCAGCATTTT. The genes are TRBV19 and TRBJ1-5; unclear D gene. This CDR3 is built from 12 residues. V shed 10 bases and J shed 0 bases, with 7 bases lying between them. CDR1 is LNHDA and CDR2 is SQIVND in the germline V gene (reference sequence).

This rearrangement joins TRBV4-3 to TRBJ2-7, with 7 bases matching TRBD2. The CDR3 totals 15 residues. With V trimmed by 4 bases and J by 3 bases, 9 bases remained unmatched. The germline CDR1 and CDR2 sequences are LGHNA and YSLEER. CDR3 protein: CASSRRAGTNYEQYF. As DNA, the CDR3 is TGCGCCAGCAGCCGGCGAGCAGGGACTAACTACGAGCAGTACTTC.

This clone was seen only a few times. The rearrangement joins TRBV28 to TRBJ1-2, with D perhaps TRBD1 (6 bases). The V gene lost 6 bases and the J gene lost 6 bases, with 20 bases spanning the gap. The CDR3 has 15 amino acids. Germline assignment: CDR1 MDHEN and CDR2 SYDVKM. The CDR3 sequence: CASSPGAGVPHGYTF. The CDR3 nucleotides are TGTGCCAGCAGCCCTGGGGCAGGGGTCCCCCATGGCTACACCTTC.

The rearrangement links TRBV3-1 (or the pseudogene TRBV3-2) to TRBJ2-7, with a tentative D call TRBD1 (6 bases). V was clipped by 4 bases and J by 3 bases, with 28 bases between them. The germline CDR1 and CDR2 sequences are LGHDT and YNNKEL (reference sequence). The CDR3 runs to 19 residues. The CDR3 DNA sequence: TGTGCCAGCAGCCCCCCGGCACAATTAGGGCTACAGGGAGACTACGAGCAGTACTTC. Translating gives CASSPPAQLGLQGDYEQYF.

This clone was observed a few times. The genes are TRBV29-1 and TRBJ2-5, with no clear D. CDR3 length: 15 amino acids. V lost 0 bases and J lost 3, with 14 bases in between. Germline CDR1 is SQVTM and CDR2 is ANQGSEA. DNA for the CDR3: TGCAGCGTTGAAGAATTCGCTACAGCTAAAGAGACCCAGTACTTC. Protein: CSVEEFATAKETQYF. Based on the CDR3 plus reference TRBV29-1 and TRBJ2-5, the full variable domain is SAVISQKPSRDICQRGTSLTIQCQVDSQVTMMFWYRQQPGQSLTLIATANQGSEATYESGFVIDKFPISRPNLTFSTLTVSNMSPEDSSIYLCSVEEFATAKETQYFGPGTRLLVL.

V is TRBV14 and J is TRBJ1-3; D is unclear. Per the germline V gene, CDR1 is SGHDN and CDR2 is FVKESK. This CDR3 has 16 residues. The ends were cut back, 1 base at V and 0 bases at J, with 10 bases in the middle. CDR3 DNA sequence: TGTGCCAGCAGCCAAGCAAGAACGAGCTCTGGAAACACCATATATTTT. Encoded protein: CASSQARTSSGNTIYF.

This clone was seen just once. A junction boundary mismatches the germline segment, possibly from a read error. The J gene is TRBJ1-5, the V gene TRBV19; 7 bases map to TRBD1. The length of the CDR3 is 14 residues. Germline V CDR1 and CDR2: LNHDA, SQIVND (reference sequence). CDR3 sequence reads: CVSSTGQLNQPQHF. DNA for the CDR3: TGTGTCAGTAGTACGGGACAGCTCAATCAGCCCCAGCATTTT.

The rearrangement uses TRBV3-1 (or the pseudogene TRBV3-2) and TRBJ1-4; D is perhaps TRBD1 (5 bases). Germline loops: CDR1 LGHDT, CDR2 YNNKEL (reference sequence). V was trimmed by 1 base and J by 10 bases, leaving 16 bases between them. The CDR3 is 15 amino acids. The CDR3 DNA follows: TGTGCCAGCAGCCAAGTTGGCAGGGAAAGTGGAAAACTGTTTTTT. This encodes CASSQVGRESGKLFF.

CDR3 sequence (DNA): TGTGCCAGCAGCTCCCAACCCCAGGGTAATAGCAATCAGCCCCAGCATTTT. It is translated as CASSSQPQGNSNQPQHF. This chain uses TRBV11-2 with TRBJ1-5; the D gene is possibly TRBD1 (5 bases). The CDR3 has 17 residues. V gave up 4 bases and J gave up 0 bases, with 16 bases separating them. Germline values: CDR1 SGHAT, CDR2 FQNNGV.

The rearrangement links TRBV7-2 to TRBJ2-7; TRBD2 matches 7 bases. V shed 2 bases and J 5 bases; nucleotides not matched to a gene: 6. The CDR3 is 14 residues long. From germline, CDR1 is SGHTA and CDR2 FQGNSA. CDR3 nucleotides: TGTGCCAGCAGCTTAATGGCGGGAGAACACGAGCAGTACTTC. As protein: CASSLMAGEHEQYF.

V gene TRBV28 combines with J gene TRBJ2-7, with TRBD2 matching 10 bases. The CDR3 length is 16 residues. V gave up 4 bases and J gave up 2 bases; unmatched junction bases: 8. Looked up from germline, CDR1 is MDHEN and CDR2 is SYDVKM. CDR3 DNA: TGTGCCAGCAGTTCGTCTAGCGGGAGTGGGCCCTACGAGCAGTACTTC. This translates into CASSSSSGSGPYEQYF.

This chain uses TRBV7-7 with TRBJ1-3, with TRBD1 matching over 7 bases. CDR1 and CDR2 from the germline V gene are SSHAT and FNYEAQ (reference sequence). The junction had 8 bases not matched to a gene; V was cut back by 6 bases and J by 0 bases. CDR3 length equals 16 residues. The CDR3, as DNA: TGTGCCAGCAGTTACACCGGGACAGACTCTGGAAACACCATATATTTT. Its translation: CASSYTGTDSGNTIYF.

This chain links TRBV27 with TRBJ2-5, with 8 bases lining up with TRBD1. Germline CDR1 reads MNHEY; CDR2 reads SMNVEV (reference sequence). CDR3 length: 13 residues. After removal of 8 bases from V and 7 bases from J, the junction contained 9 bases not matched to a gene. The CDR3 DNA follows: TGTGCCAGCGGCCGGACAGGGTCATCGACCCAGTACTTC. Translated, it gives CASGRTGSSTQYF.

V and J are TRBV18 and TRBJ2-2, with a possible D match to TRBD2 (5 bases). Trimming removed 2 bases from V and 7 bases from J, with 11 bases in between. CDR3 length: 14 amino acids. Germline V gives CDR1 KGHSH, CDR2 LQKENI. CDR3: CASSPETISGELFF. The CDR3 DNA follows: TGTGCCAGCTCACCAGAGACTATTAGCGGGGAGCTGTTTTTT.

V usage is TRBV28 and J usage is TRBJ2-2; tentative D call: TRBD2 (6 bases). The CDR3 contains 12 residues. With 6 bases removed from V and 7 bases from J, the gap between germline ends came to 9 bases. Germline-derived CDR1 and CDR2 are MDHEN and SYDVKM. This CDR3 reads CASSWGVGELFF. Here the CDR3 DNA reads TGTGCCAGCAGCTGGGGGGTCGGGGAGCTGTTTTTT.

V and J are TRBV3-1 (or the pseudogene TRBV3-2) and TRBJ1-1, with D possibly matching TRBD1 (5 bases). CDR3 length equals 14 residues. The ends were cut back, 2 bases at V and 8 bases at J, with 15 bases in the middle. Germline V gives CDR1 LGHDT, CDR2 YNNKEL (reference sequence). The CDR3 region is CASSQTGTPLEAFF. The CDR3 bases are TGTGCCAGCAGCCAAACAGGAACTCCGTTAGAAGCTTTCTTT.

The V gene is TRBV11-3, the J gene TRBJ2-2, with D tentatively TRBD2 (5 bases). CDR1 is SGHNT, CDR2 YENEEA, per germline. CDR3 length equals 15 residues. V was clipped by 4 bases and J by 4 bases, with 13 bases between them. The CDR3 reads CASSYKRDSTGELFF. In DNA form, the CDR3 reads TGTGCCAGCAGCTACAAGAGGGATTCCACCGGGGAGCTGTTTTTT.

The chain uses TRBV2 and TRBJ1-1; tentatively, D is TRBD1 (5 bases). The CDR3 spans 14 residues. Per germline, CDR1 SNHLY and CDR2 FYNNEI. V was trimmed by 10 bases and J by 3 bases, leaving 18 bases between them. As DNA, the CDR3 is TGTGCCACTACCCGAGGCAGGGTCGACACTGAAGCTTTCTTT. Its protein is CATTRGRVDTEAFF. Filled out from reference TRBV2 and TRBJ1-1, the complete variable domain reads EPEVTQTPSHQVTQMGQEVILRCVPISNHLYFYWYRQILGQKVEFLVSFYNNEISEKSEIFDDQFSVERPDGSNFTLKIRSTKLEDSAMYFCATTRGRVDTEAFFGQGTRLTVV.

The chain has TRBV6-5 and TRBJ1-6; 8 bases align to TRBD1. After removal of 4 bases from V and 7 bases from J, the junction contained 6 bases not matched to a gene. Germline V lookup: CDR1 MNHEY, CDR2 SVGAGI. This CDR3 is 15 amino acids long. CDR3 amino acids: CASSFRTGLNSPLHF. CDR3 bases: TGTGCCAGCAGTTTCCGGACAGGGTTAAATTCACCCCTCCACTTT.

The gene calls are TRBV27 and TRBJ1-3; D is unresolved. Germline lookup yields CDR1 MNHEY and CDR2 SMNVEV (reference sequence). Trimming left V 4 bases short and J 0 bases short, with 10 bases between. The CDR3 contains 15 residues. The CDR3 loop is CASSSRLTSGNTIYF. The CDR3 DNA sequence: TGTGCCAGCAGTTCTAGACTGACCTCTGGAAACACCATATATTTT.

The rearrangement links TRBV3-1 (or the pseudogene TRBV3-2) to TRBJ2-3; 7 bases fit TRBD1. Trimming took 3 bases from V and 1 from J; bases not matched to a gene: 4. The CDR3 contains 15 residues. Germline CDR1 is LGHDT and CDR2 is YNNKEL (reference sequence). The chain's CDR3 is CASSQRGQGTDTQYF. The CDR3, as DNA: TGTGCCAGCAGCCAGAGAGGACAGGGCACAGATACGCAGTATTTT.

This clone was seen a few times. This chain uses TRBV20-1 with TRBJ2-7; 7 nucleotides align to TRBD2. The CDR3 spans 16 residues. From germline, CDR1 is DFQATT and CDR2 SNEGSKA (reference sequence). Losses at the gene ends were 3 bases for V and 0 bases for J; bases not matched to a gene: 11. This CDR3 reads CSASPMAGDSSYEQYF. The CDR3 nucleotides read TGCAGTGCTAGTCCTATGGCGGGGGATTCCTCCTACGAGCAGTACTTC.

A single count supports this clone. V usage is TRBV2 and J usage is TRBJ1-1, with 8 bases matching TRBD1. With V trimmed by 3 bases and J by 4 bases, 4 bases remained unmatched. CDR1 and CDR2 (germline): SNHLY, FYNNEI. The CDR3 is 14 amino acids. CDR3 coding DNA: TGTGCCAGCAGTGATTTTACAGGGGGCACTGAAGCTTTCTTT. It specifies CASSDFTGGTEAFF.

This clone was counted a single time. J is TRBJ1-2 and V is TRBV19; unclear D gene. The CDR3 runs 12 residues. The germline V and J ends were trimmed by 5 bases and 3 bases, with 7 bases remaining between them. From germline, CDR1 is LNHDA and CDR2 SQIVND (reference sequence). CDR3 DNA sequence: TGTGCCAGTAGTCAGGCCGACTATGGCTACACCTTC. This codes for CASSQADYGYTF. The variable domain in full, completed from reference TRBV19 and TRBJ1-2, reads DGGITQSPKYLFRKEGQNVTLSCEQNLNHDAMYWYRQDPGQGLRLIYYSQIVNDFQKGDIAEGYSVSREKKESFPLTVTSAQKNPTAFYLCASSQADYGYTFGSGTRLTVV.

This clone was detected once. The CDR3 is CASSQSVQDTQYF. For the CDR3, the DNA is TGCGCCAGCAGCCAATCAGTACAAGATACGCAGTATTTT. V and J are TRBV4-1 and TRBJ2-3; D is unclear. The germline V gene has CDR1 MGHRA and CDR2 YSYEKL. V dropped 2 bases and J dropped 5 bases, with 8 bases sitting between them. The CDR3 is 13 residues long.